This T cell receptor (beta chain) was identified during a study of long-term antiretroviral therapy in people with HIV. Study background: A decade or so separates the oldest specimens from the later 2015 immediate-ART recommendation.

CDR1 is MNHEY, CDR2 SVGAGI, per germline. The CDR3 extends over 14 amino acids. V lost 8 bases to trimming and J lost 3 bases, with 14 bases between them. Regarding this clone: Its specificity is unknown.

Findings of the study overall: In samples taken after ART, diversity increased but remained below transplant donor control levels. Controls exceeded HIV repertoires in CDR3 length range. ART adherence, viral resistance and therapy changes went unrecorded.

With survey level as its setting, the immunoSEQ assay was v3.0. Profiled with immunoSEQ multiplex PCR; TCRdb holds only in-frame clones, not every one. The sample yields roughly 33,000 clones, around 80% seen once. The sequence derives from a woman aged 45-65 years with HIV. V and J are TRBV6-5 and TRBJ1-5; TRBD1 might be the D (5 bases). The sample was unsorted PBMCs, taken 3.1 years after starting antiretroviral therapy. The CDR3 DNA reads TGTGCCAGCCAGCGGCAGGGTAACAATCAGCCCCAGCATTTT. Translating gives CASQRQGNNQPQHF.